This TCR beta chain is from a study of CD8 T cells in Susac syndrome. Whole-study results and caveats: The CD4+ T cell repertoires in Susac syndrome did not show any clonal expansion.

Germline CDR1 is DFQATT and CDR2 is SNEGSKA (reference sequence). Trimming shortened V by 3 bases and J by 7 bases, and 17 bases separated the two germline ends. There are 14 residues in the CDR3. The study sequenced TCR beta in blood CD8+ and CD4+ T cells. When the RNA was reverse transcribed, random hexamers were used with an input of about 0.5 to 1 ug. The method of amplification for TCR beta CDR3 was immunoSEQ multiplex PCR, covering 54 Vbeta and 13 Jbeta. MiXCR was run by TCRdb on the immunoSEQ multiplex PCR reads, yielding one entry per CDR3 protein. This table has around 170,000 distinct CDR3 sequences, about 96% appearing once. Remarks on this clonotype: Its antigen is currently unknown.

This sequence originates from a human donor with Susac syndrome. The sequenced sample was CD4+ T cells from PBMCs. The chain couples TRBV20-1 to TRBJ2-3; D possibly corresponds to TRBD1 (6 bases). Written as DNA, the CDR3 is TGCAGTGCTAGCCGTCTCCTGGGGACAAATACGCAGTATTTT. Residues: CSASRLLGTNTQYF.